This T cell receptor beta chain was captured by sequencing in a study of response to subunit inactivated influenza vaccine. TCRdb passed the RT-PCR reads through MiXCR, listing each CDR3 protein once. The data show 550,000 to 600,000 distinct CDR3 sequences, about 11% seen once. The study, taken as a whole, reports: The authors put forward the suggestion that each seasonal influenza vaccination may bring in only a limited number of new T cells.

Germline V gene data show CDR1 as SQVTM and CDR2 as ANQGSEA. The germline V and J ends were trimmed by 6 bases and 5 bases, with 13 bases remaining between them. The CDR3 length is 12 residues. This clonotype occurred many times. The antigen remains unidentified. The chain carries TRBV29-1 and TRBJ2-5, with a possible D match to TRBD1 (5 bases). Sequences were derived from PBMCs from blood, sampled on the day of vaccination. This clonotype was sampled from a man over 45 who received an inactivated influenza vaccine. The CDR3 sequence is CSVKTDSETQYF. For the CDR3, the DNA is TGCAGCGTAAAGACAGATTCGGAGACCCAGTACTTC.